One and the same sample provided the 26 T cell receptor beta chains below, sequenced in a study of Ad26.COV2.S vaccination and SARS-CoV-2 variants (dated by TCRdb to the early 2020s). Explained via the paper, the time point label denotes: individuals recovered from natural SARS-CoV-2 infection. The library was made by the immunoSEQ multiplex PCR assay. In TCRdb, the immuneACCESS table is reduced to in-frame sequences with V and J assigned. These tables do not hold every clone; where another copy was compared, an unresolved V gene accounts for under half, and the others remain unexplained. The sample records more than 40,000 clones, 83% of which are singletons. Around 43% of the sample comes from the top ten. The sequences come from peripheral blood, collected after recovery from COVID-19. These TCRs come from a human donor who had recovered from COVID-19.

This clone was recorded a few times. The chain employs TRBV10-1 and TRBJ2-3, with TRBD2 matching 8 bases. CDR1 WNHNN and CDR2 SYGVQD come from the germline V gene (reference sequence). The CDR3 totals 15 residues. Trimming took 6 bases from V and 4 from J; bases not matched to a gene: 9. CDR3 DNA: TGCGCCAGCAGCGAACGCCGGGGGGGCGCAGATACGCAGTATTTT. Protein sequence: CASSERRGGADTQYF.

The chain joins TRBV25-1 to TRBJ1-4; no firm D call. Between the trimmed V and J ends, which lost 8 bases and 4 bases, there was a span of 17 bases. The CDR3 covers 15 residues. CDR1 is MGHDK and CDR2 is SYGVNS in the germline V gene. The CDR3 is CASVGGTTGNEKLFF. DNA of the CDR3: TGTGCCAGCGTCGGCGGCACCACGGGTAATGAAAAACTGTTTTTT.

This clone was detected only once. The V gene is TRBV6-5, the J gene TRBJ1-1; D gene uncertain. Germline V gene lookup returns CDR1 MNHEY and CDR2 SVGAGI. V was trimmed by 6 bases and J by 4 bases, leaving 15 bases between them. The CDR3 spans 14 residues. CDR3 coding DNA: TGTGCCAGCAGGAGGTCGCTGGAGGCCACTGAAGCTTTCTTT. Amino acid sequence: CASRRSLEATEAFF.

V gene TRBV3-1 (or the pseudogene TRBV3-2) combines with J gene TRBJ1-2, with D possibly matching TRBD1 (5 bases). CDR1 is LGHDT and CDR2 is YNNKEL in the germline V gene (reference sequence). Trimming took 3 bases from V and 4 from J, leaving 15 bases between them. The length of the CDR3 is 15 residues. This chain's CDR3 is CASSHPTAGGYGYTF. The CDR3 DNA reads TGTGCCAGCAGCCACCCGACGGCCGGGGGCTATGGCTACACCTTC.

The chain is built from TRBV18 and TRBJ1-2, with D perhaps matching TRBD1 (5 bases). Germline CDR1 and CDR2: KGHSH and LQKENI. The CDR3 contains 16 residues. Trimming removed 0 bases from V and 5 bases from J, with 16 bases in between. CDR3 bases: TGTGCCAGCTCACCACCCCTTGGGACCGAGGCTTATGGCTACACCTTC. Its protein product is CASSPPLGTEAYGYTF.

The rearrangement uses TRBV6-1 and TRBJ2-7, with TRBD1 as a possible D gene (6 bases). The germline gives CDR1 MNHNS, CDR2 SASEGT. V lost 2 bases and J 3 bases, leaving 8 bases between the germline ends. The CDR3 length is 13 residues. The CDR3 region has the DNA TGTGCCAGCAGTGAACACAGGGACTACGAGCAGTACGTC. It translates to CASSEHRDYEQYV.

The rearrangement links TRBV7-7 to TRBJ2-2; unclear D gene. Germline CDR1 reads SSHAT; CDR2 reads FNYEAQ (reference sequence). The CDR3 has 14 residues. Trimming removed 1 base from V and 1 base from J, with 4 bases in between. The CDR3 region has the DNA TGTGCCAGCAGCTTAGGACGGAACACCGGGGAGCTGTTTTTT. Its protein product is CASSLGRNTGELFF.

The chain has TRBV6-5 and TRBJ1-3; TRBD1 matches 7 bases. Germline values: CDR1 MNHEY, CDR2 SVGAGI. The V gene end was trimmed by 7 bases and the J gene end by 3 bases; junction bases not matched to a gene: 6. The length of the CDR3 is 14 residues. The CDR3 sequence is CASIVDRFGNTIYF. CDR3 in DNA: TGTGCCAGCATCGTGGACAGGTTTGGAAACACCATATATTTT.

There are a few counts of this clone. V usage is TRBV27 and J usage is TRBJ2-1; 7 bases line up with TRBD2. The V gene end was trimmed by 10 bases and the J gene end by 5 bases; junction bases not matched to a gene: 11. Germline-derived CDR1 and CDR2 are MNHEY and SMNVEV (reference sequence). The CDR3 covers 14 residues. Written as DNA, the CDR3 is TGTGCCACCAGACTTGGGACTACCGACAATGAGCAGTTCTTC. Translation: CATRLGTTDNEQFF.

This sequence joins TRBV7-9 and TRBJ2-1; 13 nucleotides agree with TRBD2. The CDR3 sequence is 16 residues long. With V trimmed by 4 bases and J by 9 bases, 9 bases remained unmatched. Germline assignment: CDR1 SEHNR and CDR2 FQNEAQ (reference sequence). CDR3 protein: CASSYPGLAGRAEQFF. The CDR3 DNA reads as TGTGCCAGCAGCTATCCGGGACTAGCGGGACGGGCTGAGCAGTTCTTC.

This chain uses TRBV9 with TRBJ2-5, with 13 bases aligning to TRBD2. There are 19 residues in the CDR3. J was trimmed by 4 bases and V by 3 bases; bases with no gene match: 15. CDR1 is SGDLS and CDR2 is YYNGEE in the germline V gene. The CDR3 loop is CASSGAGTSGIQFVETQYF. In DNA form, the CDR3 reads TGTGCCAGCAGCGGGGCGGGGACTAGCGGGATCCAGTTTGTAGAGACCCAGTACTTC. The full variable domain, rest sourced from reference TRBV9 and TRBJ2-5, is DSGVTQTPKHLITATGQRVTLRCSPRSGDLSVYWYQQSLDQGLQFLIQYYNGEERAKGNILERFSAQQFPDLHSELNLSSLELGDSALYFCASSGAGTSGIQFVETQYFGPGTRLLVL.

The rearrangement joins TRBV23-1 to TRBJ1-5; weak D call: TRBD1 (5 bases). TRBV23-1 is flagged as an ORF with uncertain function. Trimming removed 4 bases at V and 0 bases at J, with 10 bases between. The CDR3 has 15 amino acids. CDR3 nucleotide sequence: TGCGCCAGCAGTCCAGAAGACAGTAGCAATCAGCCCCAGCATTTT. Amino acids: CASSPEDSSNQPQHF.

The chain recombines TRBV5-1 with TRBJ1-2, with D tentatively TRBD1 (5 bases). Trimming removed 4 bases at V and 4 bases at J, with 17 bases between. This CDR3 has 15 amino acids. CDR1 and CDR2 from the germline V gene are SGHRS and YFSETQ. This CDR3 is CASSPGNPAFYGYTF. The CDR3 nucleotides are TGCGCCAGCAGCCCAGGGAACCCCGCGTTCTATGGCTACACCTTC.

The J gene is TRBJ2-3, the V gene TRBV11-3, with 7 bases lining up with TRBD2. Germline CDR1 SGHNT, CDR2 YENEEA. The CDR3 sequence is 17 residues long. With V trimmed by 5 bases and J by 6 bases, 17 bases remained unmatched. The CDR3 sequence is CASSPGHAGDSSDTQYF. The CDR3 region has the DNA TGTGCCAGCAGCCCCGGGCACGCGGGAGATTCTAGCGATACGCAGTATTTT.

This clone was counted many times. The DNA for the CDR3 is TGTGCCAGTATCCGGAGGGGGGGGAACACTGAAGCTTTCTTT. Translating it yields CASIRRGGNTEAFF. The chain links TRBV19 to TRBJ1-1; D may be TRBD1 (6 bases). CDR3 length: 14 residues. In germline, CDR1 is LNHDA, CDR2 SQIVND (reference sequence). Trimming took 7 bases from V and 1 from J, leaving 13 bases between them. Full variable domain (rest looked up from reference TRBV19 and TRBJ1-1): DGGITQSPKYLFRKEGQNVTLSCEQNLNHDAMYWYRQDPGQGLRLIYYSQIVNDFQKGDIAEGYSVSREKKESFPLTVTSAQKNPTAFYLCASIRRGGNTEAFFGQGTRLTVV.

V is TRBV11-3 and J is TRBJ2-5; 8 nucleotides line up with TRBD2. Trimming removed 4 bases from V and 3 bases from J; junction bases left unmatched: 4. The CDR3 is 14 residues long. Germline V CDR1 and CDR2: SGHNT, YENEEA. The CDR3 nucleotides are TGTGCCAGCAGCTCCGGACTAGCAGAAGAGACCCAGTACTTC. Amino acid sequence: CASSSGLAEETQYF.

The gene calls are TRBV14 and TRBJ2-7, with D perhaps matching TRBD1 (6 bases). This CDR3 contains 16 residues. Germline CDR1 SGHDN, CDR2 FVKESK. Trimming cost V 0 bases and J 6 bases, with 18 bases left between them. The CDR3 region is CASSQEMGLIGGEQYF. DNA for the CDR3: TGTGCCAGCAGCCAAGAGATGGGGCTTATAGGGGGCGAGCAGTACTTC.

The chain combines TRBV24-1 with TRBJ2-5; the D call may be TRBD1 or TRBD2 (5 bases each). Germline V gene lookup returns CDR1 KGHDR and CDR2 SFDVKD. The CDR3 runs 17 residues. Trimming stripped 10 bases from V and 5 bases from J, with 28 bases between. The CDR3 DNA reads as TGTGCCACGCAACCTTCCGAGGGGCTGCCCATTTGGGAGACCCAGTACTTC. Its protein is CATQPSEGLPIWETQYF.

The CDR3, as DNA: TGTGCCAGCCTCGTGCGGGGGGGCGGGAGTACAGATACGCAGTATTTT. Residues: CASLVRGGGSTDTQYF. The chain joins TRBV19 to TRBJ2-3; 9 bases are a match to TRBD2. After removal of 9 bases from V and 3 bases from J, the junction contained 13 bases not matched to a gene. CDR3 size: 16 residues. Germline loops: CDR1 LNHDA, CDR2 SQIVND (reference sequence).

This CDR3 is CASSLAGLNTGELFF. The CDR3 DNA is TGTGCCAGCAGCTTAGCTGGGCTGAACACCGGGGAGCTGTTTTTT. The rearrangement uses TRBV7-6 and TRBJ2-2; the D is unclear. The CDR3 has 15 amino acids. Germline V gene lookup returns CDR1 SGHVS and CDR2 FNYEAQ. V was pared by 0 bases and J by 1 base, with 6 bases between.

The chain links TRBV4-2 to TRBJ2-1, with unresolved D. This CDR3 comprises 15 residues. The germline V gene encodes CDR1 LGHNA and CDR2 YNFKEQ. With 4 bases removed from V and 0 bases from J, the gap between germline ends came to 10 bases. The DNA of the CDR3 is TGTGCCAGCAGCCCTGGGATGAGCTCCTACAATGAGCAGTTCTTC. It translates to CASSPGMSSYNEQFF.

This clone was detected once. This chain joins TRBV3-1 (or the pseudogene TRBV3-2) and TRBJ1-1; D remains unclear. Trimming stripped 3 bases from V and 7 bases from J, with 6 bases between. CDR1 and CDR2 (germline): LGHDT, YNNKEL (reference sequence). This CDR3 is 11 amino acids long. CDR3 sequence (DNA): TGTGCCAGCAGCCACGCCGGTGAAGCTTTCTTT. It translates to CASSHAGEAFF.

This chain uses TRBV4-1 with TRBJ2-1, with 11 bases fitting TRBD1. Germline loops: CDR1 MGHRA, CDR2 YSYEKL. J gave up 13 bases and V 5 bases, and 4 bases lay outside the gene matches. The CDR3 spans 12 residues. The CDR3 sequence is CASSGQGADQFF. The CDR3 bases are TGCGCCAGCAGCGGACAGGGGGCTGATCAGTTCTTC.

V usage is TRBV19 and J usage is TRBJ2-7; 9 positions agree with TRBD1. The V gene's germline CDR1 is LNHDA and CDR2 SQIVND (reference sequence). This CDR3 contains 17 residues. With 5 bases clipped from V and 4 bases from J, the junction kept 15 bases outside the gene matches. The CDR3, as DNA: TGTGCCAGTAGTTACGCAGAAGGGACAGGGAGTTTTTACGAGCAGTACTTC. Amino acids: CASSYAEGTGSFYEQYF.

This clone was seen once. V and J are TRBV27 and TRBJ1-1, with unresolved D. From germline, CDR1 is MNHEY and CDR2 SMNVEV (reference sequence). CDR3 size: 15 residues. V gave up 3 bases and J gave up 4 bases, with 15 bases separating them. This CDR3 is CASSLTLLATTEAFF. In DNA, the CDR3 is TGTGCCAGCAGTTTGACTCTCTTGGCCACCACTGAAGCTTTCTTT.

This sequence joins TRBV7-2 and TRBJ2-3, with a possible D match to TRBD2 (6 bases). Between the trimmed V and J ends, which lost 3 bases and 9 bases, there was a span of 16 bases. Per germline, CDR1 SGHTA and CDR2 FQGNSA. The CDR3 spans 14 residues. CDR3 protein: CASSFERVEGTQYF. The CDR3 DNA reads TGTGCCAGCAGCTTTGAGCGGGTGGAGGGGACGCAGTATTTT. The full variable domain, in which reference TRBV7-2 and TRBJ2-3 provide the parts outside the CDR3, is GAGVSQSPSNKVTEKGKDVELRCDPISGHTALYWYRQSLGQGLEFLIYFQGNSAPDKSGLPSDRFSAERTGGSVSTLTIQRTQQEDSAVYLCASSFERVEGTQYFGPGTRLTVL.